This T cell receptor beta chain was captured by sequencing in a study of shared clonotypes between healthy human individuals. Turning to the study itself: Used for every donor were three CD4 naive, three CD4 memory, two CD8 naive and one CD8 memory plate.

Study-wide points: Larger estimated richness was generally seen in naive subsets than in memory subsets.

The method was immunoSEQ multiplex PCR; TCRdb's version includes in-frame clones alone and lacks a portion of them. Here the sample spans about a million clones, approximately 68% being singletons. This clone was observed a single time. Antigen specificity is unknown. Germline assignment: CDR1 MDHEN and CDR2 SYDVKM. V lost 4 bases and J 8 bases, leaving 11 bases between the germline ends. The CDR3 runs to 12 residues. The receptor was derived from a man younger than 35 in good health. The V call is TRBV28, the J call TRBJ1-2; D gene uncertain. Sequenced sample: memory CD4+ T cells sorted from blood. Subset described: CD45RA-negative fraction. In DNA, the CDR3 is TGTGCCAGCAGTTCCCGGCTGAGGGGCTACACCTTC. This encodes CASSSRLRGYTF.